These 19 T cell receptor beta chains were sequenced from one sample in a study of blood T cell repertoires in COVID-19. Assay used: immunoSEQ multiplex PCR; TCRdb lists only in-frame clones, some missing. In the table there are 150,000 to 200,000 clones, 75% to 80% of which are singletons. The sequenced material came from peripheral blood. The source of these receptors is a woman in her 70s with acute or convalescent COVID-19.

The CDR3, as DNA: TGTGCCAGCAGCTTCCGAGGGAGCAATCAGCCCCAGCATTTT. Protein: CASSFRGSNQPQHF. This chain joins TRBV5-6 and TRBJ1-5; D unresolved. The CDR3 runs 14 residues. Per germline, CDR1 SGHDT and CDR2 YYEEEE. V was pared by 2 bases and J by 1 base, with 7 bases between.

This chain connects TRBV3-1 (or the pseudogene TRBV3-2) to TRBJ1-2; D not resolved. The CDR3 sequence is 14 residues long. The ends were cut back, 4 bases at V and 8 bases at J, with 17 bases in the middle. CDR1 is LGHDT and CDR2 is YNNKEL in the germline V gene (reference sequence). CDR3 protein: CASSPDGRAGGYTF. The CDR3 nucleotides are TGTGCCAGCAGCCCTGACGGGAGGGCGGGGGGCTACACCTTC.

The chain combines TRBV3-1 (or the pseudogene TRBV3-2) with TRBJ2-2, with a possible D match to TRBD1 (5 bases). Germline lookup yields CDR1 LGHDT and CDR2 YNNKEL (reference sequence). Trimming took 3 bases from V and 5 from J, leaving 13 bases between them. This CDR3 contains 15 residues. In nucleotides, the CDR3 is TGTGCCAGCAGCCATTCATCAGGGAAAACCGGGGAGCTGTTTTTT. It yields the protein CASSHSSGKTGELFF.

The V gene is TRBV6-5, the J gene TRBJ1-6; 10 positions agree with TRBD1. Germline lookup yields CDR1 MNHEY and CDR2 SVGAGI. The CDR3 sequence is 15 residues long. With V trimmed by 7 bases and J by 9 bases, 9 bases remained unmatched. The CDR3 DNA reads TGTGCCAGCACCACACAGACAGGGGGCTTTTCACCCCTCCACTTT. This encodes CASTTQTGGFSPLHF.

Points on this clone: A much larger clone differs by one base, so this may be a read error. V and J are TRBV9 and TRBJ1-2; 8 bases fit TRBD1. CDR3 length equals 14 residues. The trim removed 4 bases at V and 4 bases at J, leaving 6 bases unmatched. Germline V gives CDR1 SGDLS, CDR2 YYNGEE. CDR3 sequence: CASSPRQGSYGYTF. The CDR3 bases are TGTGCCAGCAGCCCCCGACAGGGGAGCTATGGCTACACCTTC.

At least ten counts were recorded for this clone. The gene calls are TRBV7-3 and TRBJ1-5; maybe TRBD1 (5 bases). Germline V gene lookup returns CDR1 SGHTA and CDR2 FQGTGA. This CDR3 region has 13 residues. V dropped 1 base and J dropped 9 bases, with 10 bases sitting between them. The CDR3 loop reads CASSLNQGRPQHF. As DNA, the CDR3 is TGTGCCAGCAGCTTAAATCAGGGCAGGCCCCAGCATTTT.

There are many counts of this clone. DNA of the CDR3: TGTGCCAGCATCGAGGCGCGGGGGACCTCCTACAATGAGCAGTTCTTC. It yields the protein CASIEARGTSYNEQFF. V is TRBV6-6 and J is TRBJ2-1, with 7 bases fitting TRBD2. V lost 7 bases, J lost 0 bases, and 9 bases stayed unmatched. In germline, CDR1 is MNHNY, CDR2 SVGAGI (reference sequence). The CDR3 is 16 residues long.

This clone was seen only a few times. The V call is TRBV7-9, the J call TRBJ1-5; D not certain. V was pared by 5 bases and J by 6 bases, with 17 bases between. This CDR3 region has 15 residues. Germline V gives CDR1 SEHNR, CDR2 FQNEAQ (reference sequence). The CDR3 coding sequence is TGTGCCAGCAGCCCCTTGGACGGGAAGGGTCAGCCCCAGCATTTT. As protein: CASSPLDGKGQPQHF. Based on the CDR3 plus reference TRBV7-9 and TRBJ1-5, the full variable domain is DTGVSQNPRHKITKRGQNVTFRCDPISEHNRLYWYRQTLGQGPEFLTYFQNEAQLEKSRLLSDRFSAERPKGSFSTLEIQRTEQGDSAMYLCASSPLDGKGQPQHFGDGTRLSIL.

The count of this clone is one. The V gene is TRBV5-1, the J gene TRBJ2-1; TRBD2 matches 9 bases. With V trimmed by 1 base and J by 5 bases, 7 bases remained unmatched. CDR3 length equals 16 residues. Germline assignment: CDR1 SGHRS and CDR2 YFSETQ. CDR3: CASSLRLAGQNNEQFF. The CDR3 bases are TGCGCCAGCAGCTTGCGGCTAGCGGGACAAAACAATGAGCAGTTCTTC.

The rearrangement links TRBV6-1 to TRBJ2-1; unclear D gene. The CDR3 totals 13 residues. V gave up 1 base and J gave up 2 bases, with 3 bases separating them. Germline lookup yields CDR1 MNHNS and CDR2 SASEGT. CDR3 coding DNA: TGTGCCAGCAGTGAAGGGCCCTACAATGAGCAGTTCTTC. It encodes CASSEGPYNEQFF.

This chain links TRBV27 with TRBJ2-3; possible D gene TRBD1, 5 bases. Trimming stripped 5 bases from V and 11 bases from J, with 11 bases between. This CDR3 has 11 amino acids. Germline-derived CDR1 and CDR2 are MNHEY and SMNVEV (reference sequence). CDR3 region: CASSEFDRQYF. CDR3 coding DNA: TGTGCCAGCAGTGAATTTGACAGGCAGTATTTT.

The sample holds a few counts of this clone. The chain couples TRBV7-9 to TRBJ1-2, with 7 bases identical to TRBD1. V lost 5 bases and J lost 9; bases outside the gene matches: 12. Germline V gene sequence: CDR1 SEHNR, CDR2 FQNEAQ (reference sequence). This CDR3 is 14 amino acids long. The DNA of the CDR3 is TGTGCCAGCAGCAGAACCGGGACAGACCGTCGCTACACCTTC. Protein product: CASSRTGTDRRYTF.

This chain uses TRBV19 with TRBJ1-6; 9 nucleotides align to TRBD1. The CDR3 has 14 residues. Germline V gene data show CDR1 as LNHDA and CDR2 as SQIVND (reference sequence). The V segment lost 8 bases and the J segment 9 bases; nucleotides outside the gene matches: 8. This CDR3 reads CASDRGTGSSPLHF. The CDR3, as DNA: TGTGCCAGTGACCGAGGGACAGGGAGTTCACCCCTCCACTTT.

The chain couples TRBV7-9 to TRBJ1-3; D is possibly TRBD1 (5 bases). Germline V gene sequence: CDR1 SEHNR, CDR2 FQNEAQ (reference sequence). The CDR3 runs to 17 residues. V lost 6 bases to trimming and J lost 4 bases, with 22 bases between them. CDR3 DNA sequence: TGTGCCAGCAGTTCCCCCGGACGGGGGAATTTAGGAAACACCATATATTTT. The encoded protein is CASSSPGRGNLGNTIYF.

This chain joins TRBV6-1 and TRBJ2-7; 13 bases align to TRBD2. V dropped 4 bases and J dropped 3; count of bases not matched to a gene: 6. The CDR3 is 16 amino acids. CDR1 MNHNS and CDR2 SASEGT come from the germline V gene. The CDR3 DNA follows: TGTGCCAGCAGTGTCGAACTAGCGGGAGGGCTCTACGAGCAGTACTTC. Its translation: CASSVELAGGLYEQYF.

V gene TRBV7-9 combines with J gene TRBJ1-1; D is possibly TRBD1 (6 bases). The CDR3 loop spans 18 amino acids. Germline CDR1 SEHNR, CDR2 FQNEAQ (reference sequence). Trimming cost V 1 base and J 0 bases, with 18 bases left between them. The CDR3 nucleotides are TGTGCCAGCAGCTTAGGACAGGCCCTGGTTAAACTGAACACTGAAGCTTTCTTT. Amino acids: CASSLGQALVKLNTEAFF. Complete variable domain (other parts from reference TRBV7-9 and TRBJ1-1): DTGVSQNPRHKITKRGQNVTFRCDPISEHNRLYWYRQTLGQGPEFLTYFQNEAQLEKSRLLSDRFSAERPKGSFSTLEIQRTEQGDSAMYLCASSLGQALVKLNTEAFFGQGTRLTVV.

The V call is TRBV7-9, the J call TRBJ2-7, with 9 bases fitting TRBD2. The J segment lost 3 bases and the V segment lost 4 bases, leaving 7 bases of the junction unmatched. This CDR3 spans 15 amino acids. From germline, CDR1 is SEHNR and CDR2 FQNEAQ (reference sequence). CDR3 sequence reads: CASSSLAGADYEQYF. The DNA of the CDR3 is TGTGCCAGCAGCTCGTTAGCGGGAGCAGACTACGAGCAGTACTTC.

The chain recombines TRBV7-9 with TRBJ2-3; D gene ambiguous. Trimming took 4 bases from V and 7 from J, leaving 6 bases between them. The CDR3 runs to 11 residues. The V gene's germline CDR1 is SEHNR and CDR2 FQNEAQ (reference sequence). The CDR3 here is CASSSANTQYF. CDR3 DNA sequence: TGTGCCAGCAGCTCCGCTAATACGCAGTATTTT.

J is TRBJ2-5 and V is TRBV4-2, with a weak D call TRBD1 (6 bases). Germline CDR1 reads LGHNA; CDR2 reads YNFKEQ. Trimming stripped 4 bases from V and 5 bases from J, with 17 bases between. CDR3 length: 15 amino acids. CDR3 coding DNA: TGTGCCAGCAGCCGCCAAACAGGGTCGAGCGAGACCCAGTACTTC. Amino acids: CASSRQTGSSETQYF.